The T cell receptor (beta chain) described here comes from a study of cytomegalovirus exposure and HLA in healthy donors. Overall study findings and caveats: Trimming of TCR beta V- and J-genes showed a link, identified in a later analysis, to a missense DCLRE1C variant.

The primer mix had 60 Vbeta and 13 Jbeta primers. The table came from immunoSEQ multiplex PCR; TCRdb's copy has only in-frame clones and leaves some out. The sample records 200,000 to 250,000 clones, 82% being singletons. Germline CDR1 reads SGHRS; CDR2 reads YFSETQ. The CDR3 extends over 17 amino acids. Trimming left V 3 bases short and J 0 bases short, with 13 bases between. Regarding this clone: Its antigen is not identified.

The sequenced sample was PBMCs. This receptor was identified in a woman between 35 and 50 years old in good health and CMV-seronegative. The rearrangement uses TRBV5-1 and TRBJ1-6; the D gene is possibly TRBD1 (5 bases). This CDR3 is CASSSRVRSSYNSPLHF. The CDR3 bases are TGCGCCAGCAGCTCCAGGGTTAGGAGCTCCTATAATTCACCCCTCCACTTT.